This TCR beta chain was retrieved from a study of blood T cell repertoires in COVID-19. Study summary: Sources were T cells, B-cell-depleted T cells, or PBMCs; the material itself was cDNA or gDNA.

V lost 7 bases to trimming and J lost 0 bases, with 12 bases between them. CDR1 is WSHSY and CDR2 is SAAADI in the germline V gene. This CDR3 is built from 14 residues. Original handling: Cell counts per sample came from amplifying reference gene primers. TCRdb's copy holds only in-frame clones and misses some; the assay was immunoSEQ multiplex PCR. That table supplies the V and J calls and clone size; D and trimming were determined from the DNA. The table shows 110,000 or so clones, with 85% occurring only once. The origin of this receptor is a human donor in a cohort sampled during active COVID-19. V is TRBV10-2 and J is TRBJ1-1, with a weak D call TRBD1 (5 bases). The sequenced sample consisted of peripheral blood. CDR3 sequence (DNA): TGCGCCAGCACCGGGGGTCGCATGAACACTGAAGCTTTCTTT. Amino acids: CASTGGRMNTEAFF.